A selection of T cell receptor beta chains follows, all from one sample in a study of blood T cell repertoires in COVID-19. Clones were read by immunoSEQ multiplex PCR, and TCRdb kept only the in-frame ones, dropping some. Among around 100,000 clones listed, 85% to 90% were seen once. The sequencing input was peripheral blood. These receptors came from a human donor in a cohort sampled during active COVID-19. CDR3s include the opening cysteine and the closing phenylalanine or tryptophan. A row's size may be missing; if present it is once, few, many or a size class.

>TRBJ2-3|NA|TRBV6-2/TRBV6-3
CASSADRVDTQYF
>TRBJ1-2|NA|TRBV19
CASRRGDGYTF
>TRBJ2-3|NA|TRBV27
CASRTSGNLYTQYF
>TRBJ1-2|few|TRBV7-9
CASSPRSGVANYGYTF
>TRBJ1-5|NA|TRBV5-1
CASSLGSSSSNQPQHF
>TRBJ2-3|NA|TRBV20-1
CSATLEHTQYF
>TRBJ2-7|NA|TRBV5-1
CASSRSNLAGGYYEQYF
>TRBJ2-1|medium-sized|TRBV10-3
CAISAGNEQFF
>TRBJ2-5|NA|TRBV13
CASSWGDRLFETQYF
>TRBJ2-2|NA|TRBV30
CAWRPKDRARGELFF
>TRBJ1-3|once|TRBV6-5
CASSGTGLSGNTIYF
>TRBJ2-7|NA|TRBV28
CASSLAAPPEQYF
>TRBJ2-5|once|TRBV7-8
CASSFTGLETQYF
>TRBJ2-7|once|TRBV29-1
CSVVLADSYEQYF
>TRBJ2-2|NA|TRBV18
CASSQEQNANTGELFF
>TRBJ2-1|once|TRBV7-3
CASSLSGAYNEQFF
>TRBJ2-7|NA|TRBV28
CASTPSGIGPYEQYF
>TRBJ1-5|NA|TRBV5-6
CASSLGGRGNQPQHF
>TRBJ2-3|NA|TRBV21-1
CASSQGLAGAILFTDTQYF
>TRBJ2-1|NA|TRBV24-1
CATSEVGQGDYNEQFF
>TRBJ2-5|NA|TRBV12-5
CASGLVRDGSPGLTSQETQYF
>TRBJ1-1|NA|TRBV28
CASSPGVMNTEAFF
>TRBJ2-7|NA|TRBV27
CASSVSTGTGGPNGGRRREQYF
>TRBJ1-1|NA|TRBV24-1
CATSDLRGEAFF
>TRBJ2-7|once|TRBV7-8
CASSLTAYEQYF
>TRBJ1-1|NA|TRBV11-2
CASSLGTANTEAFF
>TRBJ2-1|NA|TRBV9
CASSVVQSSYNEQFF
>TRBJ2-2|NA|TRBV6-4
CASSGGQGTGELFF
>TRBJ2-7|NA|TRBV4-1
CASSQKSPGGEQYF
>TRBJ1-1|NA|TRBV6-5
CASSYSGGTEAFF
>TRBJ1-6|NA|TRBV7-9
CASSLVNSPLHF
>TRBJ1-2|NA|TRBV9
CASSALGGSGYGYTF
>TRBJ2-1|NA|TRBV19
CASSSAGSNEQFF
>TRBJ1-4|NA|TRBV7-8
CASSFRTGSEKLFF